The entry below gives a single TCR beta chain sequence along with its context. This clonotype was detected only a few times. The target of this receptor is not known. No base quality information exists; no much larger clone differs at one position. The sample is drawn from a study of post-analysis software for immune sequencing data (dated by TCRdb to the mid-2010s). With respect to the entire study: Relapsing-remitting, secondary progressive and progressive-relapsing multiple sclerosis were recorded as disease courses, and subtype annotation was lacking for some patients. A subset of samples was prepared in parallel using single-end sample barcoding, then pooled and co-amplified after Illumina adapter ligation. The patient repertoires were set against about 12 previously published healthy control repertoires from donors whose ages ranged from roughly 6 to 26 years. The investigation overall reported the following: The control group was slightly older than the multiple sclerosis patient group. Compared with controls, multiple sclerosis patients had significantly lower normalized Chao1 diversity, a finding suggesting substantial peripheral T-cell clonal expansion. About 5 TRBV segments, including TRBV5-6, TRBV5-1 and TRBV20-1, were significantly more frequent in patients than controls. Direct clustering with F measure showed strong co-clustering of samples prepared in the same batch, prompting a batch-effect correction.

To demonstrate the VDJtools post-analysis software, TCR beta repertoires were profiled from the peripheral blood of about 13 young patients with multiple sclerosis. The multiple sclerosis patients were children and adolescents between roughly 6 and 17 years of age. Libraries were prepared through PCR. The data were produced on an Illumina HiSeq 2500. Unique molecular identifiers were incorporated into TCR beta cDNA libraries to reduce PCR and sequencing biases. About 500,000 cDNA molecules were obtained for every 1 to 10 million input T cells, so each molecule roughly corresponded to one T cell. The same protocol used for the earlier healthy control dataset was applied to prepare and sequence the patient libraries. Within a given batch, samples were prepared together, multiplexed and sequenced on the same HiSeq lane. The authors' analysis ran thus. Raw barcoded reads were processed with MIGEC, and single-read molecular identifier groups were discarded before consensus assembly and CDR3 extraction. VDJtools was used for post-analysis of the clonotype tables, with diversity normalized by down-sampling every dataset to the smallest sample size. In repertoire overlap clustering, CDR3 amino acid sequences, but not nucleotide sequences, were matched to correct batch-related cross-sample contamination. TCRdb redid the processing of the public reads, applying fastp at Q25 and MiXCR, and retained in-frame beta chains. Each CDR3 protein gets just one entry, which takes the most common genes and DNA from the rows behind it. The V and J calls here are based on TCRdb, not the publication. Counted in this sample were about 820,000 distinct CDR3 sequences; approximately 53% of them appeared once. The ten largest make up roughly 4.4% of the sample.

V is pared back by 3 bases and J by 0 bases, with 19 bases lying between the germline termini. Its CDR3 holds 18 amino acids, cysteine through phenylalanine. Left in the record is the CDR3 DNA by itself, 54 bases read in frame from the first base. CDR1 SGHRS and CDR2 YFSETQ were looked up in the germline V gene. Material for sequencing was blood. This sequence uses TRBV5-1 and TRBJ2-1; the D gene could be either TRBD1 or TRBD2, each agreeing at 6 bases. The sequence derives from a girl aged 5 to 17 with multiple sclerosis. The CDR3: CASSSLALGAGSYNEQFF. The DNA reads TGCGCCAGCAGCTCACTAGCCTTGGGGGCCGGCTCCTACAATGAGCAGTTCTTC.